This T cell receptor beta chain was retrieved from a study of blood T cell repertoires in COVID-19. On the study more broadly: The cDNA or gDNA used as material had been derived from T cells, B-cell-depleted T cells, or PBMCs.

Data came from immunoSEQ multiplex PCR; TCRdb stores just in-frame clones and leaves some out. This table has about 280,000 clones, roughly 85% appearing once. This clone has only one observation. The V segment lost 3 bases and the J segment 4 bases; nucleotides outside the gene matches: 14. The CDR3 contains 18 residues. The germline gives CDR1 LGHNA, CDR2 YSLEER. Material for sequencing was peripheral blood. J is TRBJ2-2 and V is TRBV4-3; TRBD1 aligns across 7 bases. The clonotype was recovered from a woman aged 50 to 65 who had recovered from COVID-19. In DNA, the CDR3 is TGCGCCAGCAGCCAGGGAGTGACAGGGTGGTCGCGCACCGGGGAGCTGTTTTTT. Protein: CASSQGVTGWSRTGELFF.